This T cell receptor (beta chain) was profiled in a study of T-cell reconstitution after alpha-beta-depleted transplantation in children. A library of TCRbeta sequences, prepared with unique molecular identifiers, was generated. TCRdb re-called the PCR reads with MiXCR, one entry per CDR3 protein. The sample includes 600,000 to 700,000 distinct CDR3 sequences, 13% of them seen just once. This clonotype was seen repeatedly, ten times or more. This TCR derives from a girl aged 2 to 9 with congenital amegakaryocytic thrombocytopenia, due to receive a stem cell transplant. The sequences come from PBMCs, collected before TCRalphabeta/CD19-depleted stem cell transplant.

The CDR3 DNA reads TGTGCCAGCAGTTTGTCCAGTACCTACGAGCAGTACTTC. It codes for CASSLSSTYEQYF. This chain uses TRBV12-3 or TRBV12-4 with TRBJ2-7; D remains unclear. There are 13 residues in the CDR3. Trimming shortened V by 3 bases and J by 2 bases, and 8 bases separated the two germline ends.